These 14 T cell receptor beta chains were all obtained from the same sample, sequenced in a study of T-cell memory formation after mild COVID-19. Using its own MiXCR run on the 5' RACE reads, TCRdb lists one record per CDR3 protein. The sample records about 160,000 distinct CDR3 sequences, around 30% being singletons. The source material was PBMCs or a T cell subset sorted from them (not recorded which). All receptors come from an adult woman who had mild COVID-19 (a few samples of this study predate the infection). Cell type and time point are not known.

This clonotype was recorded a few times. The CDR3 here is CSVGAPEGTQYF. In DNA form, the CDR3 reads TGCAGCGTTGGGGCCCCAGAGGGGACCCAGTACTTC. The chain links TRBV29-1 to TRBJ2-5, with a tentative D call TRBD2 (5 bases). Germline V CDR1 and CDR2: SQVTM, ANQGSEA. The CDR3 is 12 amino acids. V dropped 4 bases and J dropped 7 bases, with 13 bases sitting between them.

The chain combines TRBV18 with TRBJ1-2, with TRBD1 as a possible D gene (5 bases). The ends were cut back, 6 bases at V and 4 bases at J, with 15 bases in the middle. The CDR3 has 14 amino acids. The germline V gene encodes CDR1 KGHSH and CDR2 LQKENI. This chain's CDR3 is CASSRRATIYGYTF. The CDR3 bases are TGTGCCAGCTCTCGCAGGGCGACCATCTATGGCTACACCTTC. Based on the CDR3 plus reference TRBV18 and TRBJ1-2, the full variable domain is NAGVMQNPRHLVRRRGQEARLRCSPMKGHSHVYWYRQLPEEGLKFMVYLQKENIIDESGMPKERFSAEFPKEGPSILRIQQVVRGDSAAYFCASSRRATIYGYTFGSGTRLTVV.

CDR3 sequence reads: CANPPNTEAFF. For the CDR3, the DNA is TGTGCAAACCCGCCAAACACTGAAGCTTTCTTT. The chain joins TRBV24-1 to TRBJ1-1; D gene unclear. The length of the CDR3 is 11 residues. The germline CDR1 and CDR2 sequences are KGHDR and SFDVKD.

The chain combines TRBV28 with TRBJ1-2; 10 positions agree with TRBD1. Germline CDR1 reads MDHEN; CDR2 reads SYDVKM. V dropped 4 bases and J dropped 6; count of bases not matched to a gene: 5. This CDR3 has 14 residues. The CDR3 here is CASSSTGGGDGYTF. The CDR3 bases are TGTGCCAGCAGTTCGACAGGGGGCGGTGATGGCTACACCTTC.

The rearrangement joins TRBV12-3 or TRBV12-4 to TRBJ2-7; no clear D gene. The CDR3 contains 12 residues. The V and J ends lost 6 bases and 3 bases respectively, with 9 bases between them. The CDR3 nucleotides read TGTGCCAGCAGCACCCAAGTCTACGAGCAGTACTTC. This sequence encodes CASSTQVYEQYF.

This clonotype was recorded at least ten times. This rearrangement joins TRBV4-3 to TRBJ2-6, with 9 bases that match TRBD2. This CDR3 is built from 16 residues. Germline CDR1 and CDR2: LGHNA and YSLEER. The V gene end was trimmed by 6 bases and the J gene end by 4 bases; junction bases not matched to a gene: 7. The CDR3 protein is CASSQQRGAGANVLTF. DNA for the CDR3: TGCGCCAGCAGTCAGCAGCGGGGGGCCGGGGCCAACGTCCTGACTTTC.

This chain connects TRBV12-5 to TRBJ1-2; D gene ambiguous. The length of the CDR3 is 16 residues. Germline lookup yields CDR1 LGHNT and CDR2 FRNRAP. V lost 0 bases to trimming and J lost 6 bases, with 17 bases between them. The CDR3 reads CASGLVLLAGVDGYTF. For the CDR3, the DNA is TGTGCTAGTGGTTTGGTACTGCTTGCTGGGGTGGATGGCTACACCTTC.

The V and J genes are TRBV20-1 and TRBJ1-2; TRBD1 might be the D (5 bases). Germline CDR1 reads DFQATT; CDR2 reads SNEGSKA (reference sequence). Trimming took 6 bases from V and 8 from J, leaving 13 bases between them. This CDR3 has 11 amino acids. The CDR3, as DNA: TGCAGTGCCCAGGGCGTCATGGGCTACACCTTC. It is translated as CSAQGVMGYTF.

V gene TRBV5-1 combines with J gene TRBJ2-1; 11 bases line up with TRBD1. Per germline, CDR1 SGHRS and CDR2 YFSETQ. Trimming cost V 4 bases and J 10 bases; bases outside gene matches: 10. CDR3 length equals 15 residues. DNA of the CDR3: TGCGCCAGCAGCCCCGGGACAGGGGGAATTAGGGAGCAGTTCTTC. Translated, it gives CASSPGTGGIREQFF.

The chain links TRBV3-1 to TRBJ1-2; no clear D. The CDR3 has 13 residues. The V end lost 0 bases, the J end lost 6 bases, and 8 bases lay between the germline ends. Germline loops: CDR1 LGHDT, CDR2 YNNKEL (reference sequence). The CDR3 DNA reads TGTGCCAGCAGCCAAGAGCGGTCGGATGGCTACACCTTC. Translation: CASSQERSDGYTF.

This clonotype came up a few times. The CDR3 DNA reads TGTGCCAGCAGCCTGACAGGGGGCGCGGGCTATGGCTACACCTTC. The encoded protein is CASSLTGGAGYGYTF. The chain is built from TRBV3-1 and TRBJ1-2; TRBD1 agrees at 10 bases. The CDR3 has 15 amino acids. The ends lost 4 bases at V and 4 bases at J; junction bases unmatched: 6. The germline V gene encodes CDR1 LGHDT and CDR2 YNNKEL (reference sequence). Full variable domain (outside the CDR3, taken from reference TRBV3-1 and TRBJ1-2): DTAVSQTPKYLVTQMGNDKSIKCEQNLGHDTMYWYKQDSKKFLKIMFSYNNKELIINETVPNRFSPKSPDKAHLNLHINSLELGDSAVYFCASSLTGGAGYGYTFGSGTRLTVV.

The V call is TRBV15, the J call TRBJ2-7; 7 bases align to TRBD1. CDR1 LNHNV and CDR2 YYDKDF come from the germline V gene (reference sequence). V gave up 4 bases and J gave up 4 bases; unmatched junction bases: 4. The CDR3 has 13 amino acids. The CDR3 spells CATSKAGGYEQYF. The CDR3 coding sequence is TGTGCCACCAGCAAAGCAGGGGGTTACGAGCAGTACTTC.

A few counts support this clonotype. The chain joins TRBV7-9 to TRBJ2-1; the D gene is possibly TRBD1 (6 bases). The CDR3 extends over 16 amino acids. The germline V gene encodes CDR1 SEHNR and CDR2 FQNEAQ (reference sequence). Trimming took 6 bases from V and 3 from J, leaving 18 bases between them. CDR3 nucleotides: TGTGCCAGCAGGGGGTTCGTGGGGGCTGACTACAATGAGCAGTTCTTC. Residues: CASRGFVGADYNEQFF.

This clonotype has a handful of counts. The rearrangement uses TRBV20-1 and TRBJ1-1, with D perhaps matching TRBD1 (5 bases). The CDR3 is 15 residues long. Germline V CDR1 and CDR2: DFQATT, SNEGSKA (reference sequence). The germline V and J ends were trimmed by 5 bases and 5 bases, with 21 bases remaining between them. CDR3 nucleotides: TGCAGTGCTGGGGGAGACAGAACACTGAGGACTGAAGCTTTCTTT. Translated: CSAGGDRTLRTEAFF.